One sample yielded the 15 T cell receptor beta chains listed below, sequenced in a study of PD-1 blockade in classical Hodgkin lymphoma. Time point: cycle 4 day 1 (C4D1), after about 6 weeks of nivolumab. Relapses following autologous stem cell transplantation were seen in all patients, with brentuximab vedotin exposure varying. The table came from immunoSEQ multiplex PCR; TCRdb's copy has only in-frame clones and leaves some out. Of about 24,000 clones in the sample, roughly four fifths are singletons; the top ten hold 6.2%. Here the sequenced sample was peripheral blood mononuclear cells (PBMCs), taken before the fourth cycle of nivolumab. The origin of the receptors is a human donor with classical Hodgkin lymphoma.

This chain connects TRBV4-1 to TRBJ2-1; 8 bases are a match to TRBD2. This CDR3 comprises 19 residues. V dropped 0 bases and J dropped 0; count of bases not matched to a gene: 10. Germline lookup yields CDR1 MGHRA and CDR2 YSYEKL. The CDR3 here is CASSQDPPWTSFSYNEQFF. The CDR3 bases are TGCGCCAGCAGCCAAGATCCCCCCTGGACTAGCTTCTCCTACAATGAGCAGTTCTTC.

This clone has only a few counts. The chain links TRBV5-1 to TRBJ2-1, with unresolved D. V lost 0 bases and J lost 2, with 9 bases in between. This CDR3 comprises 15 residues. Germline CDR1 SGHRS, CDR2 YFSETQ. The CDR3 sequence: CASSLARVTYNEQFF. CDR3 in DNA: TGCGCCAGCAGCTTGGCTAGGGTCACCTACAATGAGCAGTTCTTC.

The chain carries TRBV6-4 and TRBJ2-2; TRBD1 aligns across 7 bases. In germline, CDR1 is MRHNA, CDR2 SNTAGT. The CDR3 has 13 residues. The ends lost 4 bases at V and 6 bases at J; junction bases unmatched: 2. CDR3 DNA: TGTGCCAGCAGTGCTGACAGGGCCGGGGAGCTGTTTTTT. Translated: CASSADRAGELFF.

This chain links TRBV14 with TRBJ2-1, with 7 positions matching TRBD2. This CDR3 is built from 16 residues. Germline V gene sequence: CDR1 SGHDN, CDR2 FVKESK. V was clipped by 4 bases and J by 4 bases; unmatched bases: 10. Written as DNA, the CDR3 is TGTGCCAGCAGCCCCCTAGGGCTAGCGGTTTACAATGAGCAGTTCTTC. Its protein product is CASSPLGLAVYNEQFF.

This clone was picked up a small number of times. The V gene is TRBV5-1, the J gene TRBJ2-1, with D possibly matching TRBD2 (6 bases). V lost 7 bases and J 10 bases, leaving 18 bases between the germline ends. Germline loops: CDR1 SGHRS, CDR2 YFSETQ. This CDR3 spans 13 amino acids. The CDR3 coding sequence is TGCGCCAGCCGGCCGGGACTTTCGTGGGAGCAGTTCTTC. This sequence encodes CASRPGLSWEQFF.

CDR3 sequence: CASSFSAGDGGYTF. The CDR3 nucleotides read TGTGCCAGCAGCTTTTCGGCCGGGGACGGTGGCTACACCTTC. The chain uses TRBV7-2 and TRBJ1-2, with D possibly matching TRBD1 (5 bases). Trimming took off 3 bases at V and 7 bases at J, with 15 bases between the two ends. The germline V gene has CDR1 SGHTA and CDR2 FQGNSA. CDR3 size: 14 residues.

The chain uses TRBV11-2 and TRBJ1-6, with 9 bases fitting TRBD1. CDR1 and CDR2 (germline): SGHAT, FQNNGV. The CDR3 runs 14 residues. V was clipped by 5 bases and J by 9 bases; unmatched bases: 5. DNA of the CDR3: TGTGCCAGCAGCCTCGACAGGGGGTTTTCACCCCTCCACTTT. It codes for CASSLDRGFSPLHF. The complete variable domain, with remaining parts taken from reference TRBV11-2 and TRBJ1-6, reads EAGVAQSPRYKIIEKRQSVAFWCNPISGHATLYWYQQILGQGPKLLIQFQNNGVVDDSQLPKDRFSAERLKGVDSTLKIQPAKLEDSAVYLCASSLDRGFSPLHFGNGTRLTVT.

The V gene is TRBV28, the J gene TRBJ1-2; D remains ambiguous. The CDR3 covers 13 residues. CDR1 is MDHEN and CDR2 is SYDVKM in the germline V gene. With 0 bases removed from V and 6 bases from J, the gap between germline ends came to 8 bases. CDR3 sequence: CASSLWGINGYTF. For the CDR3, the DNA is TGTGCCAGCAGTTTATGGGGGATTAATGGCTACACCTTC.

The chain is built from TRBV11-3 and TRBJ1-3; D ambiguous. The CDR3 extends over 14 amino acids. The germline V gene has CDR1 SGHNT and CDR2 YENEEA. Between the trimmed V and J ends, which lost 7 bases and 4 bases, there was a span of 14 bases. The CDR3 DNA reads as TGTGCCAGCACCCTCCTTTCGGACGGAAACACCATATATTTT. Protein: CASTLLSDGNTIYF.

The rearrangement uses TRBV6-6 and TRBJ2-7; possibly TRBD1 for D (5 bases). Germline V gene lookup returns CDR1 MNHNY and CDR2 SVGAGI (reference sequence). The CDR3 totals 15 residues. The V end lost 0 bases, the J end lost 0 bases, and 9 bases lay between the germline ends. CDR3 sequence: CASSYSTANSYEQYF. For the CDR3, the DNA is TGTGCCAGCAGTTACTCGACAGCAAACTCCTACGAGCAGTACTTC.

The sample holds one count of this clone. The V and J genes are TRBV11-3 and TRBJ1-1; D is undetermined. The CDR3 is made up of 15 amino acids. Germline assignment: CDR1 SGHNT and CDR2 YENEEA. V lost 1 base and J lost 5, with 14 bases in between. The CDR3 is CASSLGAPGRTEAFF. In DNA form, the CDR3 reads TGTGCCAGCAGCTTAGGTGCTCCAGGACGGACTGAAGCTTTCTTT.

The genes are TRBV6-5 and TRBJ1-2; a possible D gene is TRBD1 (5 bases). In germline, CDR1 is MNHEY, CDR2 SVGAGI. V was trimmed by 2 bases and J by 2 bases, leaving 12 bases between them. This CDR3 is built from 15 residues. CDR3 region: CASSYDGGLNYGYTF. CDR3 DNA: TGTGCCAGCAGTTACGATGGGGGGTTAAACTATGGCTACACCTTC.

This clone was detected only a few times. The V and J genes are TRBV25-1 and TRBJ1-2; D is unresolved. The germline V and J ends were trimmed by 4 bases and 8 bases, with 14 bases remaining between them. CDR1 MGHDK and CDR2 SYGVNS come from the germline V gene. The CDR3 length is 13 residues. DNA of the CDR3: TGTGCCAGCAGTGCTTCCGGGAGGGAAGGCTACACCTTC. It yields the protein CASSASGREGYTF.

The J gene is TRBJ2-1, the V gene TRBV9; 7 positions agree with TRBD1. With V trimmed by 4 bases and J by 8 bases, 12 bases remained unmatched. The CDR3 runs 15 residues. Germline lookup yields CDR1 SGDLS and CDR2 YYNGEE. The DNA for the CDR3 is TGTGCCAGCAGCATAACAGGGGTAGGAAAGGATGAGCAGTTCTTC. This translates into CASSITGVGKDEQFF.

The gene calls are TRBV7-9 and TRBJ2-1; the D gene is possibly TRBD1 (6 bases). The germline V gene has CDR1 SEHNR and CDR2 FQNEAQ (reference sequence). The CDR3 is 15 residues long. V gave up 6 bases and J gave up 8 bases, with 20 bases separating them. The CDR3 loop is CASSSTGTPLDEQFF. The CDR3 DNA follows: TGTGCCAGCAGTTCAACCGGGACACCCCTCGATGAGCAGTTCTTC. Supplemented by reference TRBV7-9 and TRBJ2-1, the full variable domain reads DTGVSQNPRHKITKRGQNVTFRCDPISEHNRLYWYRQTLGQGPEFLTYFQNEAQLEKSRLLSDRFSAERPKGSFSTLEIQRTEQGDSAMYLCASSSTGTPLDEQFFGPGTRLTVL.